The TCR beta chain described here comes from a study of CXCR3-negative and CXCR3-positive naive CD8 T cells (dated by TCRdb to the late 2010s). About the study as a whole: In total, roughly 140 million TRB reads were obtained, which works out to roughly 1.5 +/- 0.3 million reads per library. Diversity and physicochemical repertoire analyses covered about a dozen donors pooled from two independent experiments. Naive subsets from roughly 5 donors and memory cells from 3 donors were included in the TRBV-TRBJ cluster analysis.

TCRdb records NextSeq 550 as the sequencer. The Human TCR Profiling Kit (MiLaboratory) was used to make UMI-labeled 5' RACE TRB cDNA libraries. cDNA synthesis used the entire amount of extracted RNA, and PCR amplification then used the entire amount of cDNA produced. The libraries were made side by side, with each library going through the same number of PCR cycles. On the authors' methods: With a requirement of at least two reads per UMI, MIGEC and MiXCR extracted about 52,000 +/- 9,100 unique UMI-labeled TRB cDNA molecules per library. Each library averaged around 40,000 +/- 10,000 functional in-frame TRB CDR3 nucleotide clonotypes without stop codons. After downsampling to 5000 UMI-labeled TRB molecules per sample, diversity metrics, including normalized Shannon-Wiener and Chao1, were computed in VDJtools. VDJtools computed clonotype-size-weighted physicochemical properties of the central five CDR3 residues: interaction energy, strength, volume and Kidera factor 4. After reprocessing by TCRdb, each CDR3 protein sequence is one entry, and no DNA is given. The authors' filters were not applied to this entry. The sample's clone listing holds tens of thousands of distinct CDR3 sequences. Less than 0.6% of the sample lies in the top ten.

With regard to this clonotype: Its antigen is unknown.

Each CD8+ T cell subset was flow-sorted in triplicate, and some 310,000 cells per subset were placed directly into RLT lysis buffer. To exclude memory contaminants, naive CD8+ T cells were stringently defined as CD45RO-CCR7+CD27+CD95-. Using standard density gradient centrifugation, peripheral blood mononuclear cells were isolated from buffy coats. Naive CXCR3-negative and CXCR3-positive CD8+ T cells were flow-sorted on a FACSAria III. Total RNA was extracted from sorted cells using an RNeasy Mini Kit. CDR1 and CDR2, per the germline V gene (reference sequence), are DFQATT and SNEGSKA. From the cysteine through the phenylalanine, the CDR3 covers 15 amino acids. No DNA is listed. Results and caveats for the whole study, not just this receptor: Within the same donor, TRBV-TRBJ usage looked similar between naive CXCR3-negative and CXCR3-positive cells, but memory cells had distinct patterns. Comparably high repertoire diversity was found in both naive subsets, whereas much lower repertoire diversity was found in memory CD8+ T cells. Freshly isolated PBMCs were used for most assays because CXCR3 expression partially decreased after cryopreservation. TRB CDR3s from CXCR3-positive naive cells showed higher hydrophobicity (lower Kidera factor 4), lower energy, and higher strength and volume indices than CXCR3-negative naive cells. Because surface CD5, which has been linked to self-reactivity in mice, was comparable between naive subsets, TCR interaction strength was also inferred from TRB CDR3 physicochemical properties.

Recombination joined TRBV20-1 with TRBJ1-2; TCRdb's D gene call, TRBD1, goes unchecked for lack of DNA. Sequencing used naive CXCR3+ CD8+ T cells from blood. Sample cell subset or site, as interpreted from the label and publication: CD45RO-CCR7+CD27+CD95- naive CD8+ T cells expressing CXCR3 (TNR3+). The TCR was taken from a human donor in good health. Some clones in this sample may be carry-over from other donors' samples. The CDR3 here reads CSARDRGGPVYGYTF.